This TCR beta chain was identified in a study of neurological immune-mediated disorders. Study results and caveats: The level of TCR clonal expansion was highest in patients with HTLV-1-associated myelopathy and lowest in multiple sclerosis, where it fell below the level seen in healthy controls.

The CDR3 covers 14 residues. Germline V lookup: CDR1 SGHTA, CDR2 FQGNSA. Deletions cut 3 bases from V and 4 bases from J, with 13 bases between. The cDNA was synthesized by means of template-switch 5'RACE, which was carried out with 10-nucleotide random UMIs. Every sequencing run produced over 170 million TCR-beta sequences that came from 15-18 subjects. In TCRdb, the 5' RACE reads were re-called with MiXCR into one record per CDR3 protein. The sample comprises fewer than 45,000 distinct CDR3 sequences, under 6.5% of which are singletons, and 0.55% to 0.6% rests with the top ten. This clonotype was counted ten times or more. The target antigen is unknown. Libraries from sorted cells each used 800,000 to 1,000,000 CD4+ or CD8+ T cells.

This chain links TRBV7-2 with TRBJ2-7, with D perhaps TRBD1 (5 bases). The sequence was obtained from a woman in her thirties or forties in good health. Sequenced input: CD4+ T cells from blood. The CDR3 DNA reads as TGTGCCAGCAGCTTGGGGCCGAGAGTATACGAGCAGTACTTC. As protein: CASSLGPRVYEQYF.